This T cell receptor (beta chain) was obtained from a study of beta chain features in type 1 diabetes. For the study at large: What patients shared with healthy donors was a similar profile of age, gender and cell yields.

Germline CDR1 SNHLY, CDR2 FYNNEI. The germline V and J ends were trimmed by 11 bases and 3 bases, with 10 bases remaining between them. CDR3 length: 11 amino acids. Study outcomes and limitations: Patients with Type 1 diabetes showed moderately but significantly shorter TCRB CDR3s in all four CD4+ subsets. Insertion counts at VDJ junctions were lower in type 1 diabetes patients, who also showed more deletions there. Any role of HLA type in TCRB rearrangement remained unresolved here.

CD45RO/CCR7/CD25/CD127/CD95/CD27 sorting isolated CD4+ naive, central memory, regulatory and stem cell-like memory cells. The authors reverse transcribed all of the isolated RNA, so sequencing captured expressed TCRB transcripts. The protocol was immunoSEQ multiplex PCR, while the TCRdb copy is restricted to in-frame clones and leaves out a portion. The sample contains roughly 180,000 clones, approximately 8% of which appear only once. This clone was counted only a few times. Its specificity is not known. Sequenced sample: central memory CD4+ T cells from blood. The TCR comes from a middle-aged woman with type 1 diabetes. The rearrangement links TRBV2 to TRBJ1-1; no firm D call. The chain's CDR3 is CAGSGYTEAFF. CDR3 bases: TGTGCCGGCTCAGGCTACACTGAAGCTTTCTTT.